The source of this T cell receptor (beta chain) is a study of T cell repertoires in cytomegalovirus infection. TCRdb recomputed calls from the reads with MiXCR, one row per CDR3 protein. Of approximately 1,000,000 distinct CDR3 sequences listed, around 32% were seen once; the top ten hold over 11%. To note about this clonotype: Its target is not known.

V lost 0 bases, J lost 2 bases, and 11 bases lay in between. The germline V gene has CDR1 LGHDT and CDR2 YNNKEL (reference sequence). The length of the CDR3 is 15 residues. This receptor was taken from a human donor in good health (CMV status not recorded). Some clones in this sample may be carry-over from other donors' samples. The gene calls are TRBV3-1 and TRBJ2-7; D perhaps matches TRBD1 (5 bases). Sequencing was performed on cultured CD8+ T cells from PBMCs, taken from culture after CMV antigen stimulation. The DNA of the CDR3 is TGTGCCAGCAGCCAAGAAGGGGCAGGGCCCTACGAGCAGTACTTC. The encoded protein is CASSQEGAGPYEQYF.